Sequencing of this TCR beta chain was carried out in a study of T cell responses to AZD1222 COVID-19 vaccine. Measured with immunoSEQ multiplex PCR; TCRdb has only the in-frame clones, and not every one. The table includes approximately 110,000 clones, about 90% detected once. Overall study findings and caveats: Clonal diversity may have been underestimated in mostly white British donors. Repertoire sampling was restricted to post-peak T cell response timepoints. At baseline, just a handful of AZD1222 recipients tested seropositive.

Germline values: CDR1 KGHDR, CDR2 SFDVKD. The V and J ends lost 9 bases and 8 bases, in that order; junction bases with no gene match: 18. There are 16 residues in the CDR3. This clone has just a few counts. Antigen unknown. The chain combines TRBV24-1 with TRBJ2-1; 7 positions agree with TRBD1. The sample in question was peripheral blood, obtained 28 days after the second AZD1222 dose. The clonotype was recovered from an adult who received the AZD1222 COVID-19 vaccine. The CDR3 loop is CATGPRQGGGYDEQFF. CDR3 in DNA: TGTGCCACCGGCCCCCGCCAAGGGGGCGGGTACGATGAGCAGTTCTTC.